This T cell receptor beta chain was observed in a study of blood T cell repertoires in COVID-19. The wider study: There were acute and convalescent COVID-19 samples, and they came from the United States, Italy and Spain. T cells, B-cell-depleted T cells, or PBMCs provided the cDNA or gDNA that served as material.

Authors' data handling: Amplified reference gene primers provided the basis for estimating nucleated cell counts. Here immunoSEQ multiplex PCR was the method, and the copy in TCRdb shows in-frame clones only, minus some. V and J calls and clone size are copied from that table; D and trimming were computed from the DNA. The table has around 200,000 clones, about 86% seen once. Germline-derived CDR1 and CDR2 are SNHLY and FYNNEI. V lost 6 bases, J lost 1 base, and 9 bases lay in between. The CDR3 has 14 amino acids. This TCR was sampled from a man aged 45 to 65 with active or convalescent COVID-19. V gene TRBV2 combines with J gene TRBJ1-4, with D unclear. The sequenced sample was peripheral blood. CDR3 region: CASRRRGTNEKLFF. The DNA for the CDR3 is TGTGCCAGCAGACGACGGGGAACTAATGAAAAACTGTTTTTT.